The source of this T cell receptor beta chain is a study of T cell repertoires in cytomegalovirus infection. The germline gives CDR1 SGHTA, CDR2 FQGNSA. The V gene lost 2 bases and the J gene lost 0 bases, with 8 bases spanning the gap. The CDR3 loop spans 15 amino acids. TCRdb reprocessed the reads via MiXCR and lists one record per CDR3 protein. The sample holds 650,000 to 900,000 distinct CDR3 sequences, 25% to 35% seen once. This clonotype was counted many times. Its cognate antigen is unknown. Sequencing used cultured CD8+ T cells from PBMCs, obtained from culture after CMV antigen stimulation. This receptor was taken from a human donor in good health (CMV status not recorded). Some clones in this sample may be carry-over from other donors' samples. The chain links TRBV7-2 to TRBJ1-3; no firm D call. This CDR3 is CASSLITASGNTIYF. The CDR3 DNA reads TGTGCCAGCAGCTTAATCACAGCCTCTGGAAACACCATATATTTT.